These T cell receptor beta chains were read from a single sample in a study of T cells in Graves' hyperthyroidism and ophthalmopathy. One entry per CDR3 protein, called by TCRdb with MiXCR from the multiplex PCR reads. The sample lists approximately 600,000 distinct CDR3 sequences, roughly 15% occurring once. The sequenced sample consisted of blood. All receptors come from a middle-aged woman with Graves' ophthalmopathy. Each CDR3 is given with its conserved first and last residue. A D gene is named only where the DNA matches it firmly. Where a row states a size, it is once, few, many or the class of an expanded clone; other rows omit it.

d_gene	v_gene	len	abundance	j_gene	CDR3aa	CDR3nt
-	TRBV6-2/TRBV6-3	15	many	TRBJ2-5	CASRPVSGEVETQYF	TGTGCCAGCAGGCCCGTTTCGGGCGAAGTGGAGACCCAGTACTTC
-	TRBV7-8	14	-	TRBJ1-1	CASSLDPSAARAFF	TGTGCCAGCAGCTTAGACCCGTCGGCAGCTCGAGCTTTCTTT
-	TRBV7-2	15	-	TRBJ1-2	CASSSTFGVSYGYTF	TGTGCCAGCAGCTCCACCTTTGGGGTATCCTATGGCTACACCTTC
-	TRBV5-1	12	few	TRBJ1-2	CASSINRESYTF	TGCGCCAGCAGCATAAACAGGGAAAGCTACACCTTC
TRBD1	TRBV27	14	few	TRBJ1-1	CASSSIQGSFGAFF	TGTGCCAGCAGTTCGATACAGGGGTCCTTTGGAGCTTTCTTT
-	TRBV6-1	14	-	TRBJ1-1	CASNLRPVGWQAFF	TGTGCCAGCAATCTGCGGCCGGTGGGCTGGCAGGCTTTCTTT
-	TRBV19	15	many	TRBJ1-2	CASSIDGAGNYGYTF	TGTGCCAGTAGTATAGATGGGGCAGGGAACTATGGCTACACCTTC
-	TRBV27	14	many	TRBJ1-4	CASSKGDDIEKLFF	TGTGCCAGCAGCAAAGGGGATGATATCGAAAAACTGTTTTTT
TRBD2	TRBV5-1	16	-	TRBJ2-5	CASSLVGTSGQETQYF	TGCGCCAGCAGCTTAGTAGGGACTAGCGGCCAAGAGACCCAGTACTTC
TRBD1	TRBV12-3/TRBV12-4	14	many	TRBJ1-1	CASSKMDRTTEAFF	TGTGCCAGCAGTAAGATGGACAGGACGACTGAAGCTTTCTTT
-	TRBV12-3/TRBV12-4	13	few	TRBJ2-7	CASSVTGHYEQYF	TGTGCCAGCAGTGTTACAGGGCACTACGAGCAGTACTTC
-	TRBV7-2	17	many	TRBJ2-2	CASSLSGPRANTGELFF	TGTGCCAGCAGCTTATCGGGACCCCGCGCGAACACCGGGGAGCTGTTTTTT
TRBD2	TRBV4-1	15	many	TRBJ2-7	CASSQPASGSYEQYF	TGCGCCAGCAGCCAGCCGGCTAGCGGGAGTTACGAGCAGTACTTC
-	TRBV7-3	13	many	TRBJ2-5	CASSLTADATQYF	TGTGCCAGCAGCTTAACGGCGGATGCGACCCAGTACTTC
TRBD2	TRBV12-3/TRBV12-4	14	-	TRBJ2-5	CASSQVAGEETQYF	TGTGCCAGCAGCCAAGTAGCGGGAGAAGAGACCCAGTACTTC
TRBD2	TRBV20-1	15	many	TRBJ2-5	CSGVRTSAYQETQYF	TGCAGTGGAGTCCGAACTAGCGCGTACCAAGAGACCCAGTACTTC
-	TRBV19	13	once	TRBJ1-2	CASSIQGAYGYSF	TGTGCCAGTAGTATTCAGGGAGCCTATGGCTACTCCTTC
-	TRBV24-1	14	few	TRBJ2-5	CATSDRRAPGTQYF	TGTGCCACCAGTGATCGGCGCGCCCCAGGCACCCAGTACTTC
TRBD1	TRBV7-2	15	few	TRBJ1-5	CASSLQGQGGQPQHF	TGTGCCAGCAGCTTACAAGGACAGGGCGGTCAGCCCCAGCATTTT
-	TRBV12-5	13	-	TRBJ1-5	CASGLEINQPQHF	TGTGCTAGTGGTTTGGAGATCAATCAGCCCCAGCATTTT
TRBD1	TRBV24-1	14	-	TRBJ1-1	CATSVTGVNTEAFF	TGTGCCACCAGTGTGACAGGGGTGAACACTGAAGCTTTCTTT
-	TRBV12-3/TRBV12-4	14	many	TRBJ1-1	CASSLYEGTTEAFF	TGTGCCAGCAGTTTATACGAAGGTACCACTGAAGCTTTCTTT
-	TRBV29-1	13	many	TRBJ2-7	CSVGPRDPNEQYF	TGCAGCGTTGGACCCCGGGACCCAAACGAGCAGTACTTC
-	TRBV27	18	many	TRBJ2-2	CASSFVRGRDTNTGELFF	TGTGCCAGCAGTTTTGTTCGGGGGCGCGATACGAACACCGGGGAGCTGTTTTTT
-	TRBV19	14	-	TRBJ2-7	CASSTAVGSYEQYF	TGTGCCAGTAGTACCGCAGTGGGAAGCTACGAGCAGTACTTC
-	TRBV20-1	15	many	TRBJ2-7	CSAERGGRTSYEQYF	TGCAGTGCTGAACGAGGGGGAAGAACCTCCTACGAGCAGTACTTC
-	TRBV6-4	11	many	TRBJ2-7	CASSVSAEQYF	TGTGCCAGCAGTGTTTCTGCCGAGCAGTACTTC
TRBD2	TRBV29-1	14	many	TRBJ2-5	CSVEGLAGGETQYF	TGCAGCGTTGAAGGACTAGCGGGAGGGGAGACCCAGTACTTC
-	TRBV7-3	14	many	TRBJ1-1	CASSLVGEEAEAFF	TGTGCCAGCAGCTTGGTAGGGGAGGAGGCTGAAGCTTTCTTT
-	TRBV6-1	14	many	TRBJ2-7	CASSERQVSYEQYF	TGTGCCAGCAGTGAGCGGCAGGTCTCCTACGAGCAGTACTTC
TRBD1	TRBV6-1	13	-	TRBJ1-1	CASRQGLGTEAFF	TGTGCCAGCAGACAGGGGTTGGGCACTGAAGCTTTCTTT
-	TRBV6-5	14	many	TRBJ1-1	CASSYVRGSTEAFF	TGTGCCAGCAGTTACGTCCGAGGGAGCACTGAAGCTTTCTTT
-	TRBV7-2	14	many	TRBJ1-2	CASELGGANYGYTF	TGTGCCAGCGAGCTTGGGGGCGCTAACTATGGCTACACCTTC
-	TRBV6-1	12	many	TRBJ1-3	CASRVSGNTIYF	TGTGCCAGCAGAGTCTCTGGAAACACCATATATTTT
-	TRBV2	13	many	TRBJ2-7	CASSEDEDYEQYF	TGTGCCAGCAGTGAAGACGAAGACTACGAGCAGTACTTC
-	TRBV28	14	-	TRBJ1-1	CASSPPTLNTEAFF	TGTGCCAGCAGTCCACCGACCTTGAACACTGAAGCTTTCTTT
-	TRBV20-1	13	many	TRBJ2-7	CSVTAQALGEQYF	TGCAGTGTTACTGCACAGGCGCTCGGCGAGCAGTACTTC
-	TRBV6-5	14	-	TRBJ2-2	CASSYVAGTGELFF	TGTGCCAGCAGTTATGTGGCGGGCACCGGGGAGCTGTTTTTT
TRBD1	TRBV7-8	16	-	TRBJ2-7	CASSLEGRGISYEQYF	TGTGCCAGCAGCTTAGAGGGCAGGGGGATCTCCTACGAGCAGTACTTC
-	TRBV6-1	11	many	TRBJ1-2	CASSVGAGYTF	TGTGCCAGCAGTGTCGGGGCTGGCTACACCTTC
-	TRBV11-1	16	-	TRBJ2-7	CASSSTDPGLSYEQYF	TGTGCCAGCAGTTCGACAGACCCTGGTTTATCCTACGAGCAGTACTTC
TRBD1	TRBV29-1	15	many	TRBJ2-7	CSVRDRAKTTYEQYF	TGCAGCGTCAGGGACAGGGCTAAGACTACGTACGAGCAGTACTTC
-	TRBV6-5	13	many	TRBJ1-1	CASSYQQDTEAFF	TGTGCCAGCAGTTACCAGCAGGACACTGAAGCTTTCTTT
-	TRBV6-2/TRBV6-3	18	many	TRBJ1-3	CASSYSMATGNPEDTIYF	TGTGCCAGCAGTTACTCGATGGCCACCGGGAACCCAGAGGACACCATATATTTT
-	TRBV6-1	13	many	TRBJ1-5	CASSLQRDQPQHF	TGTGCCAGCAGCCTTCAGAGGGACCAGCCCCAGCATTTT
TRBD1	TRBV12-3/TRBV12-4	14	-	TRBJ2-5	CASSRGQSQETQYF	TGTGCCAGCAGTCGGGGACAGAGCCAAGAGACCCAGTACTTC
-	TRBV3-1	13	few	TRBJ1-1	CASSPGQSGEAFF	TGTGCCAGCAGCCCCGGACAGTCAGGTGAAGCTTTCTTT
-	TRBV12-3/TRBV12-4	13	many	TRBJ1-1	CASRDGMNTEAFF	TGTGCCAGCAGGGACGGCATGAACACTGAAGCTTTCTTT
TRBD2	TRBV6-5	16	many	TRBJ2-5	CASSSLSIAGAETQYF	TGTGCCAGCAGTTCCCTATCCATAGCGGGAGCCGAGACCCAGTACTTC
TRBD1	TRBV12-3/TRBV12-4	14	many	TRBJ2-7	CASSSQGASYEQYF	TGTGCCAGCAGTTCGCAGGGGGCATCCTACGAGCAGTACTTC
-	TRBV4-1	16	-	TRBJ2-2	CASSQEGGILTGELFF	TGCGCCAGCAGCCAAGAGGGTGGGATACTGACCGGGGAGCTGTTTTTT
-	TRBV28	15	-	TRBJ2-2	CASRRGARDTGELFF	TGTGCCAGCAGACGGGGGGCCCGCGACACCGGGGAGCTGTTTTTT
-	TRBV18	12	few	TRBJ1-1	CASSYGATEAFF	TGTGCCAGCTCTTACGGGGCGACTGAAGCTTTCTTT
TRBD2	TRBV6-2/TRBV6-3	13	many	TRBJ2-2	CASGEGMTGELFF	TGTGCCAGCGGGGAGGGGATGACCGGGGAGCTGTTTTTT